The rows below give T cell receptor beta chains drawn from one sample of a study of graft-versus-host responses after intestinal transplantation. Sequencing used immunoSEQ multiplex PCR; TCRdb keeps in-frame clones, though not all of them. The sample has under 95,000 clones, about nine tenths seen once. These receptors have no identified antigens. The material was unstimulated CD4+ T cells sorted from spleen or lymph node cells, obtained before transplant. The source of these receptors is a human donor who was the organ donor for an intestinal transplant. CDR3s include the opening cysteine and the closing phenylalanine or tryptophan. D genes are given only for firm matches. Size is stated for part of the rows, as once, few or many counts, or as a class when the clone is expanded.

size	length	V	D	J	DNA	CDR3
NA	13	TRBV18	NA	TRBJ2-7	TGTGCCAGCTCAGCCGGGACAAACTACGAGCAGTACTTC	CASSAGTNYEQYF
few	17	TRBV29-1	TRBD2	TRBJ2-2	TGCAGCGCAAGGACTAGCGGGAGGGCTAGGGGCACCGGGGAGCTGTTTTTT	CSARTSGRARGTGELFF
NA	15	TRBV6-6	NA	TRBJ2-3	TGTGCCAGCAGTTACCTCTCGGGAAGCACAGATACGCAGTATTTT	CASSYLSGSTDTQYF
NA	15	TRBV28	NA	TRBJ1-5	TGTGCTTCCCAGGAGAGGGTGAAAACCAATCAGCCCCAGCATTTT	CASQERVKTNQPQHF
once	15	TRBV7-6	TRBD2	TRBJ2-1	TGTGCCAGCAGCTCGGGGACCCTGACTAGCCATGAGCAGTTCTTC	CASSSGTLTSHEQFF
NA	16	TRBV6-5	TRBD2	TRBJ2-6	TGTGCCAGCAGTTACTCCGCGGGGGGGGGAGCCAACGTCCTGACTTTC	CASSYSAGGGANVLTF
NA	17	TRBV5-1	TRBD2	TRBJ2-3	TGCGCCAGCAGCTTGGCCGGGACTAGCGGGAGGGCAGATACGCAGTATTTT	CASSLAGTSGRADTQYF
NA	15	TRBV19	TRBD2	TRBJ2-3	TGTGCCAGTAGTCTCCGGACTAGCGGCACAGATACGCAGTATTTT	CASSLRTSGTDTQYF
NA	14	TRBV5-6	TRBD2	TRBJ2-3	TGTGCCAGCAGCCCCGGGACTAGCGGTAATACGCAGTATTTT	CASSPGTSGNTQYF
NA	14	TRBV2	NA	TRBJ2-1	TGTGCCAGCAGTGGGAGATCCCGGGACAATGAGCAGTTCTTC	CASSGRSRDNEQFF